Listed here are 2 T cell receptor beta chains from one sample, sequenced in a study of long-term antiretroviral therapy in people with HIV. Version v3.0 of the immunoSEQ assay ran at survey level. TCRdb's copy holds only in-frame clones and misses some; the assay was immunoSEQ multiplex PCR. Of 15,000 to 20,000 clones detected, 70% to 85% appear once; the ten largest clones hold nearly 8%. The sample consisted of unsorted PBMCs, taken 0.9 years after starting antiretroviral therapy. The receptors come from a man aged 18-30 years with HIV.

The chain is built from TRBV4-1 and TRBJ2-1; TRBD2 is a possible D gene (5 bases). The V end lost 1 base, the J end lost 9 bases, and 10 bases lay between the germline ends. Looked up from germline, CDR1 is MGHRA and CDR2 is YSYEKL. This CDR3 comprises 13 residues. DNA for the CDR3: TGCGCCAGCAGCCAAGCCGGGGTGACTGAGCAGTTCTTC. This encodes CASSQAGVTEQFF.

This clone has just one count. The chain joins TRBV7-9 to TRBJ2-1, with D possibly TRBD2 on 5 matching bases. The CDR3 loop spans 13 amino acids. Trimming shortened V by 3 bases and J by 6 bases, and 9 bases separated the two germline ends. Germline V gene sequence: CDR1 SEHNR, CDR2 FQNEAQ (reference sequence). The CDR3 spells CASSFVAGNEQFF. CDR3 coding DNA: TGTGCCAGCAGCTTCGTGGCGGGCAATGAGCAGTTCTTC.